The next 17 T cell receptor beta chains were all read from a single sample in a study of neurological immune-mediated disorders. TCRdb called the 5' RACE reads again in MiXCR, with one record for every CDR3 protein. The sample lists 130,000 or so distinct CDR3 sequences; approximately 3.2% were seen once. The sample was PBMCs. These receptor sequences come from a woman aged 25 to 39 with multiple sclerosis.

The chain employs TRBV28 and TRBJ1-4, with 8 bases aligning to TRBD1. The germline V gene has CDR1 MDHEN and CDR2 SYDVKM. The CDR3 runs 15 residues. The trim removed 5 bases at V and 5 bases at J, leaving 7 bases unmatched. CDR3 nucleotide sequence: TGTGCCAGCAGTGCCCCAGGGGGCAGGAATGAAAAACTGTTTTTT. It translates to CASSAPGGRNEKLFF.

This clonotype has at least ten counts. CDR3 coding DNA: TGCAGTGCTAGAGATCTTAGATTTCGGACCCAGTACTTC. This gives the protein CSARDLRFRTQYF. The gene calls are TRBV20-1 and TRBJ2-5; D is unclear. The germline gives CDR1 DFQATT, CDR2 SNEGSKA (reference sequence). This CDR3 contains 13 residues. Deletions cut 0 bases from V and 7 bases from J, with 12 bases between.

This clonotype was recorded many times. The chain couples TRBV6-2 or TRBV6-3 to TRBJ2-3; D perhaps matches TRBD2 (5 bases). V lost 5 bases and J 1 base, leaving 13 bases between the germline ends. Germline CDR1 MNHEY, CDR2 SVGEGT. The CDR3 length is 15 residues. This chain's CDR3 is CASSQDLVGTDTQYF. DNA of the CDR3: TGTGCCAGCAGTCAGGACTTAGTGGGCACAGATACGCAGTATTTT.

Many counts were recorded for this clonotype. The rearrangement joins TRBV12-3 or TRBV12-4 to TRBJ1-1; 7 bases align to TRBD1. V was pared by 2 bases and J by 3 bases, with 3 bases of the junction left unmatched. The CDR3 is 14 residues long. The CDR3 sequence: CASSLTGVDTEAFF. For the CDR3, the DNA is TGTGCCAGCAGTTTAACAGGGGTGGACACTGAAGCTTTCTTT.

This clonotype was observed at least ten times. V and J are TRBV18 and TRBJ2-6; no reliable D call. The CDR3 contains 15 residues. V was shortened by 3 bases and J by 3 bases, with 9 bases between the two germline ends. Germline CDR1 and CDR2: KGHSH and LQKENI. The CDR3 loop is CASSPSFSGANVLTF. Written as DNA, the CDR3 is TGTGCCAGCTCACCTTCGTTTAGTGGGGCCAACGTCCTGACTTTC.

This clonotype occurred many times. The CDR3 DNA sequence: TGCAGTGCTATAGGCACTACTATCTACGAGCAGTACTTC. Its protein is CSAIGTTIYEQYF. This rearrangement joins TRBV20-1 to TRBJ2-7; D ambiguous. V was pared by 4 bases and J by 3 bases, with 13 bases between. The CDR3 runs to 13 residues. The V gene's germline CDR1 is DFQATT and CDR2 SNEGSKA (reference sequence).

This clonotype showed up just a few times. The gene calls are TRBV19 and TRBJ1-1, with D possibly TRBD1 on 6 matching bases. V shed 3 bases and J shed 1 base, with 12 bases lying between them. This CDR3 region has 15 residues. Per the germline V gene, CDR1 is LNHDA and CDR2 is SQIVND (reference sequence). The CDR3 DNA follows: TGTGCCAGTAGTATCCTCACAGGGCGGAACACTGAAGCTTTCTTT. Amino acids: CASSILTGRNTEAFF. Filled out from reference TRBV19 and TRBJ1-1, the complete variable domain reads DGGITQSPKYLFRKEGQNVTLSCEQNLNHDAMYWYRQDPGQGLRLIYYSQIVNDFQKGDIAEGYSVSREKKESFPLTVTSAQKNPTAFYLCASSILTGRNTEAFFGQGTRLTVV.

This clonotype was counted many times. This chain links TRBV5-6 with TRBJ2-5; a weak D match, TRBD2 (5 bases). The CDR3 loop spans 13 amino acids. The germline V gene encodes CDR1 SGHDT and CDR2 YYEEEE. V gave up 4 bases and J gave up 5 bases, with 12 bases separating them. The CDR3 nucleotides read TGTGCCAGCAGCCTGAGGGATCGGGAGACCCAGTACTTC. Translation gives CASSLRDRETQYF. The full variable domain, in which reference TRBV5-6 and TRBJ2-5 provide the parts outside the CDR3, is DAGVTQSPTHLIKTRGQQVTLRCSPKSGHDTVSWYQQALGQGPQFIFQYYEEEERQRGNFPDRFSGHQFPNYSSELNVNALLLGDSALYLCASSLRDRETQYFGPGTRLLVL.

At least ten counts were recorded for this clonotype. The chain carries TRBV20-1 and TRBJ1-5; the match to TRBD1 covers 8 bases. Looked up from germline, CDR1 is DFQATT and CDR2 is SNEGSKA (reference sequence). The J segment lost 0 bases and the V segment lost 3 bases, leaving 7 bases of the junction unmatched. CDR3 length equals 16 residues. In DNA, the CDR3 is TGCAGTGCTAGCGCCCAGGGGGCTCATAGCAATCAGCCCCAGCATTTT. Translated: CSASAQGAHSNQPQHF.

This clonotype appeared many times. The chain has TRBV6-1 and TRBJ1-6; 8 positions agree with TRBD1. The CDR3 extends over 14 amino acids. Germline values: CDR1 MNHNS, CDR2 SASEGT. With V trimmed by 5 bases and J by 7 bases, 4 bases remained unmatched. In DNA, the CDR3 is TGTGCCAGCAGTCGGACAGGGCGAAATTCACCCCTCCACTTT. Protein product: CASSRTGRNSPLHF.

This clonotype has at least ten counts. The chain has TRBV20-1 and TRBJ2-5, with TRBD1 identical over 7 bases. The CDR3 is 13 residues long. Germline V gives CDR1 DFQATT, CDR2 SNEGSKA (reference sequence). The V gene end was trimmed by 4 bases and the J gene end by 1 base; junction bases not matched to a gene: 3. The CDR3 here is CSAIQGIQETQYF. In nucleotides, the CDR3 is TGCAGTGCTATACAGGGGATCCAAGAGACCCAGTACTTC.

This clonotype was found many times. Germline is not matched at one junction end, which may reflect a read error. The rearrangement joins TRBV29-1 to TRBJ2-7; unclear D gene. In germline, CDR1 is SQVTM, CDR2 ANQGSEA. This CDR3 comprises 10 residues. The CDR3, as DNA: TGCGGCGTTGTCACTTACGAGCAGTACTTC. It is translated as CGVVTYEQYF.

The sample holds many counts of this clonotype. The chain combines TRBV5-1 with TRBJ2-7; TRBD1 is a possible D gene (5 bases). The CDR3 extends over 14 amino acids. Per the germline V gene, CDR1 is SGHRS and CDR2 is YFSETQ. Trimming shortened V by 3 bases and J by 2 bases, and 12 bases separated the two germline ends. In nucleotides, the CDR3 is TGCGCCAGCAGCTCTCCAGACAGACCCTACGAGCAGTACTTC. It codes for CASSSPDRPYEQYF.

This clonotype was counted ten times or more. The rearrangement joins TRBV7-2 to TRBJ2-7; TRBD1 might be the D (6 bases). CDR1 and CDR2 (germline): SGHTA, FQGNSA. V lost 3 bases, J lost 6 bases, and 9 bases lay in between. There are 12 residues in the CDR3. The CDR3 sequence is CASSFTGREQYF. The DNA for the CDR3 is TGTGCCAGCAGCTTCACAGGGCGCGAGCAGTACTTC.

The sample holds many counts of this clonotype. The V and J genes are TRBV7-6 and TRBJ1-2; 7 bases fit TRBD1. With 8 bases clipped from V and 3 bases from J, the junction kept 0 bases outside the gene matches. Germline lookup yields CDR1 SGHVS and CDR2 FNYEAQ. This CDR3 contains 11 residues. The CDR3 bases are TGTGCCAGCGGGACAGACTATGGCTACACCTTC. This sequence encodes CASGTDYGYTF. Supplemented by reference TRBV7-6 and TRBJ1-2, the full variable domain reads GAGVSQSPRYKVTKRGQDVALRCDPISGHVSLYWYRQALGQGPEFLTYFNYEAQQDKSGLPNDRFSAERPEGSISTLTIQRTEQRDSAMYRCASGTDYGYTFGSGTRLTVV.

In its sample, this clonotype was seen many times. The chain couples TRBV12-3 or TRBV12-4 to TRBJ1-6; D perhaps matches TRBD1 (6 bases). The V end lost 6 bases, the J end lost 7 bases, and 16 bases lay between the germline ends. CDR3 length: 15 amino acids. CDR3 region: CASRLQGSPNSPLHF. Here the CDR3 DNA reads TGTGCCAGCAGGCTACAGGGTAGCCCAAATTCACCCCTCCACTTT.

In its sample, this clonotype was seen a few times. The rearrangement links TRBV7-9 to TRBJ1-4; possibly TRBD1 for D (6 bases). The CDR3 length is 16 residues. The germline V and J ends were trimmed by 4 bases and 8 bases, with 20 bases remaining between them. The germline gives CDR1 SEHNR, CDR2 FQNEAQ (reference sequence). The CDR3 bases are TGTGCCAGCAGCTCACCGACCTTGGGGGCCGAAGAAAAACTGTTTTTT. Its translation: CASSSPTLGAEEKLFF.